This T cell receptor (beta chain) was captured in a study of OX40 agonist ivuxolimab in advanced cancers. Generated by immunoSEQ multiplex PCR, the TCRdb table keeps only in-frame clones and is missing some. Among 25,000 to 35,000 clones listed, about 88% were seen once. This TCR was recovered from an adult with an advanced solid tumor such as melanoma, head and neck, liver or kidney cancer. The specimen comprised CD4+ or CD8+ T cells sorted from blood, sampled in a trial of the OX40 agonist ivuxolimab.

CDR3 sequence: CASSFSDSSNQPQHF. The DNA for the CDR3 is TGCGCCAGCAGCTTTTCAGACAGTAGCAATCAGCCCCAGCATTTT. This chain connects TRBV5-1 to TRBJ1-5, with D tentatively TRBD1 (5 bases). V was shortened by 2 bases and J by 0 bases, with 9 bases between the two germline ends. Germline V gene lookup returns CDR1 SGHRS and CDR2 YFSETQ. This CDR3 is 15 amino acids long.